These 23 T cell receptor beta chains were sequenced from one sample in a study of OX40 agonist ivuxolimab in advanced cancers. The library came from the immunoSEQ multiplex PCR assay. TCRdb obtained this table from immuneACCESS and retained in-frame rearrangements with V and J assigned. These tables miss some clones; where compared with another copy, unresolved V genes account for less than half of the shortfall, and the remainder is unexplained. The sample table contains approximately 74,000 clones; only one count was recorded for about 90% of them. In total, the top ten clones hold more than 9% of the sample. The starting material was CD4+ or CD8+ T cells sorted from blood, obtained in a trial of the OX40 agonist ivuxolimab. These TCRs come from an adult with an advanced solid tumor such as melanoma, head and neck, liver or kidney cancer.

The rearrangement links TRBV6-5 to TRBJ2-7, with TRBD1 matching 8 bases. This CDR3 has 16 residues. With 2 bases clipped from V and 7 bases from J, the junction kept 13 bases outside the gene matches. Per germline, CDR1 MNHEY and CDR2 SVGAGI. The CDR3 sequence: CASSYPRSDRAIEQYF. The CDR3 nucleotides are TGTGCCAGCAGTTACCCGCGCTCGGACAGGGCAATAGAGCAGTACTTC.

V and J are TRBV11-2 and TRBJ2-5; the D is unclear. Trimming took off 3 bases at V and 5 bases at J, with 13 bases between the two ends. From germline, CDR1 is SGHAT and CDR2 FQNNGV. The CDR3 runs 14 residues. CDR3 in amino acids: CASSFLSGRETQYF. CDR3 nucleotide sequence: TGTGCCAGCAGCTTTCTTTCCGGTCGGGAGACCCAGTACTTC.

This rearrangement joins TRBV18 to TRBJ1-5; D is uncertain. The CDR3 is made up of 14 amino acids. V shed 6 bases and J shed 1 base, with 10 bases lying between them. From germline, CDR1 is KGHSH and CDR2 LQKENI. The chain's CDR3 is CASSPSRSNQPQHF. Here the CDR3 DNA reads TGTGCCAGCTCCCCCTCGCGGAGCAATCAGCCCCAGCATTTT.

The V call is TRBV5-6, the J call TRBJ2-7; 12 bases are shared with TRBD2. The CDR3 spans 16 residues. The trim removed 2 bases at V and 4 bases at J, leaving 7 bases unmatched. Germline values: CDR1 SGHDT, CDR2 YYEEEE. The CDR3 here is CASSLWTSGTGYEQYF. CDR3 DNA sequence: TGTGCCAGCAGCTTATGGACTAGCGGGACAGGATACGAGCAGTACTTC.

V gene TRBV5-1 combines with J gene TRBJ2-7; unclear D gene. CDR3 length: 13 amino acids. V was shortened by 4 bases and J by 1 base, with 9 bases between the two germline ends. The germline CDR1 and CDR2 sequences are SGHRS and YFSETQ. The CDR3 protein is CASSTPGSYEQYF. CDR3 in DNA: TGCGCCAGCAGCACTCCTGGGTCCTACGAGCAGTACTTC.

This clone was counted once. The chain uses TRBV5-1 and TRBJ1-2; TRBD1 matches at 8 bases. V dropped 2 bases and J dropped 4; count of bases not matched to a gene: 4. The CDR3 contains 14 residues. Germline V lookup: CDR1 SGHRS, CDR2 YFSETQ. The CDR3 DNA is TGCGCCAGCAGCTTTAACGGACAGGGCTATGGCTACACCTTC. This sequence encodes CASSFNGQGYGYTF.

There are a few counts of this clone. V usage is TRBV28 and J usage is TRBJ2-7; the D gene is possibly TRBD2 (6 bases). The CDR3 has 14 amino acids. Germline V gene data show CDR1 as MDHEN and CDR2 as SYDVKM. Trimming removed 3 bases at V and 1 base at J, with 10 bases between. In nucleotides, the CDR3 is TGTGCCAGCAGTTTTGCGGCGGGATCCTACGAGCAGTACTTC. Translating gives CASSFAAGSYEQYF.

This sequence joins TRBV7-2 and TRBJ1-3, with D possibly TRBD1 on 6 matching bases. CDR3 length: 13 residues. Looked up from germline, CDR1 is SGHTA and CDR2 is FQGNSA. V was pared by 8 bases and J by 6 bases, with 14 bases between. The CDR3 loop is CASFRGGQNTIYF. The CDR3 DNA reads TGTGCCAGCTTTAGGGGGGGGCAAAACACCATATATTTT.

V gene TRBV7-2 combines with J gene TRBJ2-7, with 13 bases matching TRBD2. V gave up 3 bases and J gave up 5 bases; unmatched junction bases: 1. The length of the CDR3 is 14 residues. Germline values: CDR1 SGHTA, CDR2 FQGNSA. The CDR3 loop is CASSFGLAGDEQYF. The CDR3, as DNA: TGTGCCAGCAGCTTCGGACTAGCGGGAGACGAGCAGTACTTC.

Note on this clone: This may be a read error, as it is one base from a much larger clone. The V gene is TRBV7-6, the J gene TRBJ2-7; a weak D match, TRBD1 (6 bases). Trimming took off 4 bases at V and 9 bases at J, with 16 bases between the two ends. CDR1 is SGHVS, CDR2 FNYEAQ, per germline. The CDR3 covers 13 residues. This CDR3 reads CASSSYRDHGQYF. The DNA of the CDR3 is TGTGCCAGCAGCTCCTACAGGGACCACGGGCAGTACTTC.

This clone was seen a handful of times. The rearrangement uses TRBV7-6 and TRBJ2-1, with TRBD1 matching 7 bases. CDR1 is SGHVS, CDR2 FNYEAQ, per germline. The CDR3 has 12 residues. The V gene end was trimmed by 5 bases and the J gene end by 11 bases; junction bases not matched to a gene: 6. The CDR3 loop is CASSLDREKQFF. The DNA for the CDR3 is TGTGCCAGCAGCCTTGACAGGGAGAAGCAGTTCTTC.

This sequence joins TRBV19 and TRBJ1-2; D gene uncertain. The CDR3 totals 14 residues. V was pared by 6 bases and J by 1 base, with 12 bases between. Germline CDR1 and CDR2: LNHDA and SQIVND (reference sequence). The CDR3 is CASRPGSFNYGYTF. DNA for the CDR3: TGTGCCAGTAGACCGGGGTCATTTAACTATGGCTACACCTTC.

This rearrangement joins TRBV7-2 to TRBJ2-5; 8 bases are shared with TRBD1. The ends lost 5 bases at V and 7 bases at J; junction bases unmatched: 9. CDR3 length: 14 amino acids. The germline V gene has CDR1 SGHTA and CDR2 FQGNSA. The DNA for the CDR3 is TGTGCCAGCAGCCGCTCCGCCGGACAGGGGACCCAGTACTTC. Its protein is CASSRSAGQGTQYF.

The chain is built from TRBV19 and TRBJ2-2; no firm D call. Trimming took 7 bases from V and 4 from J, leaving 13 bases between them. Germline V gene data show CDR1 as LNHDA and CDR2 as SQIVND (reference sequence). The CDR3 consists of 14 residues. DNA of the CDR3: TGTGCCAGTACTAGGGCCCGTACCACCGGGGAGCTGTTTTTT. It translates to CASTRARTTGELFF.

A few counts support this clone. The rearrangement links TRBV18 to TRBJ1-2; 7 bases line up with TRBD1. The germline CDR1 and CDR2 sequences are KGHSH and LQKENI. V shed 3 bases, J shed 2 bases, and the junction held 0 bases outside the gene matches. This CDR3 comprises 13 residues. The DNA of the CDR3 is TGTGCCAGCTCACCGACAGGGAACTATGGCTACACCTTC. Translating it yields CASSPTGNYGYTF. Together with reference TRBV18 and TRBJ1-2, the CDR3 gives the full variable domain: NAGVMQNPRHLVRRRGQEARLRCSPMKGHSHVYWYRQLPEEGLKFMVYLQKENIIDESGMPKERFSAEFPKEGPSILRIQQVVRGDSAAYFCASSPTGNYGYTFGSGTRLTVV.

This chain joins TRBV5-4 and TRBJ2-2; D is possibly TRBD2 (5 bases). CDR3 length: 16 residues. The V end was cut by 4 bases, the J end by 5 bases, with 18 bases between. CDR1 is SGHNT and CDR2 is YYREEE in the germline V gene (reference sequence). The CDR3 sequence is CASSGPAGPLTGELFF. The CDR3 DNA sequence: TGTGCCAGCAGCGGACCTGCGGGCCCTTTGACCGGGGAGCTGTTTTTT.

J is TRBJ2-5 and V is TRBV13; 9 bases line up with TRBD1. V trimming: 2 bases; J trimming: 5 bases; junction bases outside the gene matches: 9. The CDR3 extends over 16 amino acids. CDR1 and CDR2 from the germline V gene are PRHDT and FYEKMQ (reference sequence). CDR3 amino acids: CASSLRSGTGIETQYF. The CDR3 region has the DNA TGTGCCAGCAGCTTACGGTCGGGGACAGGGATTGAGACCCAGTACTTC.

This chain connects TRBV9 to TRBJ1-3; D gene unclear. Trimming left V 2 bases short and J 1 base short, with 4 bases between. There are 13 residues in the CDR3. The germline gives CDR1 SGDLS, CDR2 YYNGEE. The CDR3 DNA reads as TGTGCCAGCAGCGTCCGTTCTGGAAACACCATATATTTT. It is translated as CASSVRSGNTIYF.

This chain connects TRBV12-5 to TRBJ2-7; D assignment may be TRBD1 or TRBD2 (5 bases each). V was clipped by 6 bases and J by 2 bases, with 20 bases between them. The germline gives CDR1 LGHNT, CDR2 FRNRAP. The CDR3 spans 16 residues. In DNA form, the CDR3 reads TGTGCTAGTGGCTGCAGCCCTAAGGGGAGACCCTACGAGCAGTACTTC. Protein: CASGCSPKGRPYEQYF.

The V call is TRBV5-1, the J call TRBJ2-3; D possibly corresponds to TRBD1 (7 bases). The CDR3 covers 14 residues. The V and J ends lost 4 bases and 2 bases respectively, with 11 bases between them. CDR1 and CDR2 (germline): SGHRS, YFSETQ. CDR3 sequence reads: CASSAGQNTDTQYF. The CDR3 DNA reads TGCGCCAGCAGCGCGGGACAGAACACAGATACGCAGTATTTT. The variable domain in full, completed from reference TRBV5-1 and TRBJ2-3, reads KAGVTQTPRYLIKTRGQQVTLSCSPISGHRSVSWYQQTPGQGLQFLFEYFSETQRNKGNFPGRFSGRQFSNSRSEMNVSTLELGDSALYLCASSAGQNTDTQYFGPGTRLTVL.

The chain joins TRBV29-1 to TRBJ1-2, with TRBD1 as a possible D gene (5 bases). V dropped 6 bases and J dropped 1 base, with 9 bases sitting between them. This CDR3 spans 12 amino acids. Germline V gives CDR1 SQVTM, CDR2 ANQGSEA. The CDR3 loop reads CSVGPVNYGYTF. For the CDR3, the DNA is TGCAGCGTGGGGCCAGTTAACTATGGCTACACCTTC.

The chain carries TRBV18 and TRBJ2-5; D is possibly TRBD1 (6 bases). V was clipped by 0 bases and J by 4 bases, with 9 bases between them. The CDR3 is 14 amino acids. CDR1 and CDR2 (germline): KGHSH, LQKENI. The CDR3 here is CASSPPNRVETQYF. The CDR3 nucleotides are TGTGCCAGCTCACCACCGAACAGGGTAGAGACCCAGTACTTC. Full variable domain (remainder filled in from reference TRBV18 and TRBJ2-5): NAGVMQNPRHLVRRRGQEARLRCSPMKGHSHVYWYRQLPEEGLKFMVYLQKENIIDESGMPKERFSAEFPKEGPSILRIQQVVRGDSAAYFCASSPPNRVETQYFGPGTRLLVL.

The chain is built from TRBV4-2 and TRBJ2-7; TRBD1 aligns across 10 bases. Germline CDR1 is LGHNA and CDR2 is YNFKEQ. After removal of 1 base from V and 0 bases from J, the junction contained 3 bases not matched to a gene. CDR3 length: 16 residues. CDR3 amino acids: CASSQVRTGGSYEQYF. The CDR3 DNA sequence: TGTGCCAGCAGCCAAGTCCGGACAGGGGGCTCCTACGAGCAGTACTTC.